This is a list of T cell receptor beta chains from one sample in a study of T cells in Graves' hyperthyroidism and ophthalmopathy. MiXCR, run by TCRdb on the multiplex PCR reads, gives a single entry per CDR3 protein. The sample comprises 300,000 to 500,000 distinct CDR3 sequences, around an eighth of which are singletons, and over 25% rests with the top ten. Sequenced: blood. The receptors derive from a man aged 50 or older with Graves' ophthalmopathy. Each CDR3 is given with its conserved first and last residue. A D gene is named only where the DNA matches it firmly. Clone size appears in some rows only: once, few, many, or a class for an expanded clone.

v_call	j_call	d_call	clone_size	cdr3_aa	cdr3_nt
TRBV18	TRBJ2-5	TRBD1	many	CASSPQQGAPLTQETQYF	TGTGCCAGCTCACCACAGCAGGGGGCCCCTCTAACCCAAGAGACCCAGTACTTC
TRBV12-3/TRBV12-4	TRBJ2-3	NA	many	CASSEGTTDTQYF	TGTGCCAGCAGCGAGGGGACCACAGATACGCAGTATTTT
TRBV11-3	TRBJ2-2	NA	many	CASRGEGTGELFF	TGTGCCAGCAGGGGCGAGGGCACCGGGGAGCTGTTTTTT
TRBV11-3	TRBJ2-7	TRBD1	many	CASSPGTGNYEQYF	TGTGCCAGCAGCCCCGGGACAGGGAACTACGAGCAGTACTTC
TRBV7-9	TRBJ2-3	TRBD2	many	CAMKGPSGSGSTDTQYF	TGTGCCATGAAGGGCCCTAGCGGGAGCGGAAGCACAGATACGCAGTATTTT
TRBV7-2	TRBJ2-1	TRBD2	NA	CASSLDRTSGRARDEQFF	TGTGCCAGCAGCTTAGATAGGACTAGCGGGAGGGCCCGCGATGAGCAGTTCTTC
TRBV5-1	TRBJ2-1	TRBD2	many	CASSWTGEGRPNEQFF	TGCGCCAGCAGCTGGACGGGGGAGGGCAGGCCCAATGAGCAGTTCTTC
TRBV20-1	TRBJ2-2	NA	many	CSARSTRNTGELFF	TGCAGTGCTAGAAGCACAAGGAACACCGGGGAGCTGTTTTTT
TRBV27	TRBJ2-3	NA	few	CASSPPGTPLSTDTQYF	TGTGCCAGCAGTCCCCCCGGGACTCCCCTAAGCACAGATACGCAGTATTTT
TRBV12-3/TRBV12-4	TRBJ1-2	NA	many	CASSFGIGYYGYTF	TGTGCCAGCAGTTTCGGGATAGGCTACTATGGCTACACCTTC
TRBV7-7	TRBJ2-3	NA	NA	CASSYTTGSTDTQYF	TGTGCTAGCAGCTACACGACAGGTAGCACAGATACGCAGTATTTT
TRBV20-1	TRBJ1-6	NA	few	CSALEGDGISPLHF	TGCAGTGCCCTGGAAGGGGACGGGATTTCACCCCTCCACTTT
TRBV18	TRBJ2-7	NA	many	CASSPQRSEQYF	TGTGCCAGCTCGCCCCAGAGGTCCGAGCAGTACTTC
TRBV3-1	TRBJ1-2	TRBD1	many	CASSQTGGTGEGYTF	TGTGCCAGCAGCCAAACCGGCGGGACAGGGGAGGGCTACACCTTC